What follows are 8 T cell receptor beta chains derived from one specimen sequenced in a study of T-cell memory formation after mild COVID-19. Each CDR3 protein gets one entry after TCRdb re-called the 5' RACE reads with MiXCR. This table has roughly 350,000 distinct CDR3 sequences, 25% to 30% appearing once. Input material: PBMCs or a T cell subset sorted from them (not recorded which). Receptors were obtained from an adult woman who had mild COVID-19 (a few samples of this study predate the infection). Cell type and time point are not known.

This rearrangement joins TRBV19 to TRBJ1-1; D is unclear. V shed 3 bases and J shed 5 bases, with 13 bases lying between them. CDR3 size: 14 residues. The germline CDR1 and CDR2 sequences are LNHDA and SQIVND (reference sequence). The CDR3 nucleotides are TGTGCCAGTAGTATGCTCGAGGGTTGGACTGAAGCTTTCTTT. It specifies CASSMLEGWTEAFF. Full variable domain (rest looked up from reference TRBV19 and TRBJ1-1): DGGITQSPKYLFRKEGQNVTLSCEQNLNHDAMYWYRQDPGQGLRLIYYSQIVNDFQKGDIAEGYSVSREKKESFPLTVTSAQKNPTAFYLCASSMLEGWTEAFFGQGTRLTVV.

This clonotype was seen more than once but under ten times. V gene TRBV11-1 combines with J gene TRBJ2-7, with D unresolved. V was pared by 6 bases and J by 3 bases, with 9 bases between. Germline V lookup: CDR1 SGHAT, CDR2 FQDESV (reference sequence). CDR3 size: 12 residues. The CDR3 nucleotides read TGTGCCAGCAGTGGGGTTCGCTACGAGCAGTACTTC. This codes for CASSGVRYEQYF. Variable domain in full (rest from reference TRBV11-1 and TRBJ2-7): EAEVAQSPRYKITEKSQAVAFWCDPISGHATLYWYRQILGQGPELLVQFQDESVVDDSQLPKDRFSAERLKGVDSTLKIQPAELGDSAMYLCASSGVRYEQYFGPGTRLTVT.

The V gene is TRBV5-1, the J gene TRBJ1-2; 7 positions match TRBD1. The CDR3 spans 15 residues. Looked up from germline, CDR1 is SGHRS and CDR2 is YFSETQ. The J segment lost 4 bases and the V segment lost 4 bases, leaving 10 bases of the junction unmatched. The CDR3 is CASSASGTALYGYTF. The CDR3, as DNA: TGCGCCAGCAGCGCCTCCGGGACAGCTCTCTATGGCTACACCTTC. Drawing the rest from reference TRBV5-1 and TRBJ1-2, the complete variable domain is KAGVTQTPRYLIKTRGQQVTLSCSPISGHRSVSWYQQTPGQGLQFLFEYFSETQRNKGNFPGRFSGRQFSNSRSEMNVSTLELGDSALYLCASSASGTALYGYTFGSGTRLTVV.

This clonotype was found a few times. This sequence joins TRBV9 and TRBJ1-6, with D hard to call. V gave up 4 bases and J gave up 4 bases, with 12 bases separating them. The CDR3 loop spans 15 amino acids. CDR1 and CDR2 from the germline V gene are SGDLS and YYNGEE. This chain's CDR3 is CASSPLIKYNSPLHF. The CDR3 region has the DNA TGTGCCAGCAGCCCCCTCATTAAGTATAATTCACCCCTCCACTTT.

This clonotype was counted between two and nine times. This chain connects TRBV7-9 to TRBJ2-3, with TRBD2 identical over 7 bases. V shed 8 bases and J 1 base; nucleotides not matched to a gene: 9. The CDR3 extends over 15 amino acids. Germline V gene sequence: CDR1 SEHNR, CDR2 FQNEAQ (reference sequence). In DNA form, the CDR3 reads TGTGCCAGCTCCAGGGCCAGCGGGGGCACAGATACGCAGTATTTT. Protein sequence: CASSRASGGTDTQYF.

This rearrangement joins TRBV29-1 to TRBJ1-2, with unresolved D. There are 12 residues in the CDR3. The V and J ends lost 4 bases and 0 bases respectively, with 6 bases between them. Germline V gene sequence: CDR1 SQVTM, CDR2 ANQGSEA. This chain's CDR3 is CSVGGTNYGYTF. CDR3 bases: TGCAGCGTTGGTGGAACTAACTATGGCTACACCTTC.

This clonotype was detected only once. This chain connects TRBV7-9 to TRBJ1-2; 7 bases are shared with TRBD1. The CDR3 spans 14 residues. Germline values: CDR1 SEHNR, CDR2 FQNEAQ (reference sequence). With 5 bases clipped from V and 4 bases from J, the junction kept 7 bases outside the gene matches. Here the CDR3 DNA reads TGTGCCAGCAGCAATGACAGGGTTGGCTATGGCTACACCTTC. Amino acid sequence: CASSNDRVGYGYTF.

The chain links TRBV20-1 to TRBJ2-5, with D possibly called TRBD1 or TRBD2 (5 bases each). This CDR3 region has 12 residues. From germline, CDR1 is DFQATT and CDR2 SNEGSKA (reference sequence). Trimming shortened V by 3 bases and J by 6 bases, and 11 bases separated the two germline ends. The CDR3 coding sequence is TGCAGTGCTAGCGGGGCGGGTCAGACCCAGTACTTC. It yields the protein CSASGAGQTQYF.